This TCR beta chain was captured in a study of cytomegalovirus exposure and HLA in healthy donors. Study as a whole: Early on, a data release was issued that held 80 million or so unique TCRs from HLA-typed donors.

General study findings and limits: The study dropped some indistinguishable V segments, TRBV6-2 and TRBV6-3 among them. V- and J-gene trimming in TCR beta was tied to a missense DCLRE1C variant by an analysis performed later. As immune exposure information, only CMV serostatus was available.

Germline lookup yields CDR1 ENHRY and CDR2 SYGVKD. The CDR3 has 16 amino acids. V was pared by 5 bases and J by 3 bases, with 6 bases of the junction left unmatched. Of note for this clone: Its antigen is not identified.

Primers included in the PCR were 60 Vbeta and 13 Jbeta primers. Using immunoSEQ multiplex PCR, the repertoire was profiled, and TCRdb retains in-frame clones only, with some absent. The table includes roughly 95,000 clones, roughly 82% detected once. The TCR was taken from a man aged 25-45 years in good health and CMV-seropositive. This chain joins TRBV10-3 and TRBJ2-5, with 13 bases matching TRBD2. The specimen was PBMCs. The CDR3 sequence is CAISPSGTSGKETQYF. DNA of the CDR3: TGTGCCATCAGTCCCTCGGGGACTAGCGGGAAAGAGACCCAGTACTTC.